The 23 T cell receptor beta chains listed next were all sequenced from one sample in a study of identical twins. TCRdb redid the calling of the 5' RACE reads with MiXCR, one entry per CDR3 protein. The sample lists approximately 220,000 distinct CDR3 sequences, around 6.9% occurring once. The same specimen was also included in a second study, on yellow fever vaccine responses in identical twins.

The sequenced sample was memory (CD45RO+) T cells sorted from blood. These receptor sequences come from a woman under 30 in good health.

There are a few counts of this clonotype. The V and J genes are TRBV7-2 and TRBJ2-7; 8 positions match TRBD2. The V and J ends lost 5 bases and 7 bases, in that order; junction bases with no gene match: 4. The germline CDR1 and CDR2 sequences are SGHTA and FQGNSA. The CDR3 runs 12 residues. The CDR3 DNA follows: TGTGCCAGCAGCCACAGCGGGGGAGAGCAGTACTTC. Amino acid sequence: CASSHSGGEQYF.

This clonotype occurred many times. The chain carries TRBV11-2 and TRBJ2-1; D not resolved. CDR1 is SGHAT, CDR2 FQNNGV, per germline. With 6 bases removed from V and 1 base from J, the gap between germline ends came to 10 bases. The CDR3 has 14 amino acids. This CDR3 is CASSALRSYNEQFF. The CDR3 nucleotides read TGTGCCAGCAGTGCCCTTCGGTCCTACAATGAGCAGTTCTTC.

This clonotype was recorded many times. The V and J genes are TRBV6-5 and TRBJ2-3, with D possibly TRBD2 on 6 matching bases. The CDR3 contains 16 residues. CDR1 MNHEY and CDR2 SVGAGI come from the germline V gene. V shed 5 bases and J shed 3 bases, with 18 bases lying between them. CDR3 sequence (DNA): TGTGCCAGCAGTCACGGTTACGGTGGGGGGACAGATACGCAGTATTTT. As protein: CASSHGYGGGTDTQYF.

The rearrangement links TRBV7-2 to TRBJ2-2; 9 bases are a match to TRBD1. The V gene end was trimmed by 2 bases and the J gene end by 1 base; junction bases not matched to a gene: 2. The germline V gene has CDR1 SGHTA and CDR2 FQGNSA. The CDR3 runs to 16 residues. In nucleotides, the CDR3 is TGTGCCAGCAGCTTACGACAGGGGGGGAACACCGGGGAGCTGTTTTTT. Translated, it gives CASSLRQGGNTGELFF.

This clonotype has just a few counts. The chain couples TRBV9 to TRBJ1-1; D not resolved. Germline-derived CDR1 and CDR2 are SGDLS and YYNGEE. The ends were cut back, 4 bases at V and 1 base at J, with 14 bases in the middle. The CDR3 consists of 15 residues. CDR3 in DNA: TGTGCCAGCAGCATAGGGAGTGTGGGGAACACTGAAGCTTTCTTT. Its translation: CASSIGSVGNTEAFF.

This clonotype has more than one count but fewer than ten. The J gene is TRBJ2-2, the V gene TRBV19, with D possibly being TRBD1 (5 bases). CDR1 and CDR2 (germline): LNHDA, SQIVND (reference sequence). Trimming left V 9 bases short and J 2 bases short, with 13 bases between. CDR3 length: 14 residues. CDR3 loop: CASSTDINTGELFF. CDR3 sequence (DNA): TGTGCCAGCTCGACAGACATTAACACCGGGGAGCTGTTTTTT.

J is TRBJ2-1 and V is TRBV20-1; D is perhaps TRBD1 (5 bases). The V end lost 7 bases, the J end lost 0 bases, and 13 bases lay between the germline ends. Germline CDR1 reads DFQATT; CDR2 reads SNEGSKA (reference sequence). CDR3 length: 14 amino acids. The CDR3 region has the DNA TGCAGTGTATCCTTCAGGGCCTCCTACAATGAGCAGTTCTTC. Its translation: CSVSFRASYNEQFF.

Many counts were recorded for this clonotype. The chain carries TRBV7-9 and TRBJ1-5; 7 bases match TRBD1. V trimming: 5 bases; J trimming: 6 bases; junction bases outside the gene matches: 7. The germline CDR1 and CDR2 sequences are SEHNR and FQNEAQ (reference sequence). The CDR3 has 14 amino acids. CDR3 bases: TGTGCCAGCAGCGTCCAGGGGGAAGGTCAGCCCCAGCATTTT. Protein: CASSVQGEGQPQHF. Based on the CDR3 plus reference TRBV7-9 and TRBJ1-5, the full variable domain is DTGVSQNPRHKITKRGQNVTFRCDPISEHNRLYWYRQTLGQGPEFLTYFQNEAQLEKSRLLSDRFSAERPKGSFSTLEIQRTEQGDSAMYLCASSVQGEGQPQHFGDGTRLSIL.

The genes are TRBV2 and TRBJ2-3; a possible D gene is TRBD2 (5 bases). The CDR3 is made up of 15 amino acids. V lost 2 bases and J 0 bases, leaving 9 bases between the germline ends. Germline assignment: CDR1 SNHLY and CDR2 FYNNEI. Here the CDR3 DNA reads TGTGCCAGCAGTGAACGGGGTGTGAGCACAGATACGCAGTATTTT. Protein product: CASSERGVSTDTQYF.

The chain carries TRBV20-1 and TRBJ1-4; weak D call: TRBD1 (5 bases). This CDR3 region has 13 residues. The germline V and J ends were trimmed by 5 bases and 3 bases, with 10 bases remaining between them. Germline V gene sequence: CDR1 DFQATT, CDR2 SNEGSKA (reference sequence). CDR3 loop: CSAPSGANEKLFF. The DNA for the CDR3 is TGCAGTGCTCCCTCGGGGGCTAATGAAAAACTGTTTTTT.

This clonotype has at least ten counts. The chain combines TRBV6-5 with TRBJ2-2; possibly TRBD2 for D (5 bases). The germline V and J ends were trimmed by 4 bases and 6 bases, with 12 bases remaining between them. This CDR3 contains 14 residues. Per the germline V gene, CDR1 is MNHEY and CDR2 is SVGAGI. The DNA for the CDR3 is TGTGCCAGCAGTTTGGTTCGGGAAGCCGGGGAGCTGTTTTTT. Translating gives CASSLVREAGELFF.

This clonotype was seen ten or more times. The rearrangement uses TRBV12-3 or TRBV12-4 and TRBJ1-6; a weak D match, TRBD1 (6 bases). Trimming removed 4 bases at V and 7 bases at J, with 17 bases between. The CDR3 spans 16 residues. CDR3 sequence (DNA): TGTGCCAGCAGTTCCGACGAAACAGGGAGGAATTCACCCCTCCACTTT. Its translation is CASSSDETGRNSPLHF.

This clonotype was seen ten or more times. The chain couples TRBV20-1 to TRBJ2-1; 11 bases are a match to TRBD2. CDR3 size: 17 residues. CDR1 and CDR2 from the germline V gene are DFQATT and SNEGSKA (reference sequence). With 1 base clipped from V and 7 bases from J, the junction kept 12 bases outside the gene matches. The CDR3 bases are TGCAGTGCTAGAGTAGAAAGAACTAGCGGGAGATGGAATGAGCAGTTCTTC. This translates into CSARVERTSGRWNEQFF.

Many counts were recorded for this clonotype. The junction departs from germline at one end; a sequencing error may be responsible. The chain carries TRBV29-1 and TRBJ2-1, with 10 bases identical to TRBD2. The CDR3 runs to 15 residues. Germline CDR1 SQVTM, CDR2 ANQGSEA. In DNA form, the CDR3 reads TGCAGCGTTAAGAGCGGGAGGGCCTCCCACAATGAGCAGTTCTTC. Amino acids: CSVKSGRASHNEQFF.

This clonotype was seen a few times. The chain carries TRBV7-2 and TRBJ2-2; D not resolved. Germline V CDR1 and CDR2: SGHTA, FQGNSA. This CDR3 comprises 16 residues. V was pared by 1 base and J by 1 base, with 10 bases between. The CDR3 DNA reads as TGTGCCAGCAGCTTAGGGAGTTTCAGGAACACCGGGGAGCTGTTTTTT. Residues: CASSLGSFRNTGELFF.

This clonotype was seen repeatedly, ten times or more. The V and J genes are TRBV12-3 or TRBV12-4 and TRBJ2-1; D uncertain. The V end lost 2 bases, the J end lost 8 bases, and 1 base lay between the germline ends. This CDR3 is built from 10 residues. In nucleotides, the CDR3 is TGTGCCAGCAGTTTATATGAGCAGTTCTTC. Amino acids: CASSLYEQFF.

This clonotype was counted ten times or more. V usage is TRBV7-8 and J usage is TRBJ1-3; D is unclear. Trimming pared 1 base from V and 0 bases from J, leaving 10 bases between. CDR1 SGHVS and CDR2 FQNEAQ come from the germline V gene. This CDR3 has 16 residues. The CDR3 reads CASSLGTAVSGNTIYF. The CDR3 nucleotides are TGTGCCAGCAGCTTAGGAACAGCGGTCTCTGGAAACACCATATATTTT.

The V gene is TRBV7-8, the J gene TRBJ2-3; TRBD2 matches 12 bases. The germline gives CDR1 SGHVS, CDR2 FQNEAQ. J was trimmed by 3 bases and V by 5 bases; bases with no gene match: 6. This CDR3 is 16 amino acids long. In DNA form, the CDR3 reads TGTGCCAGCAGCACTAGCGGGAGGAGTGAGACAGATACGCAGTATTTT. It codes for CASSTSGRSETDTQYF.

This clonotype was recorded many times. The chain employs TRBV9 and TRBJ2-7, with TRBD1 matching 7 bases. CDR3 length: 15 residues. The V gene end was trimmed by 1 base and the J gene end by 0 bases; junction bases not matched to a gene: 4. CDR1 SGDLS and CDR2 YYNGEE come from the germline V gene. The CDR3 loop is CASSVSGQSSYEQYF. The CDR3, as DNA: TGTGCCAGCAGCGTATCGGGACAGAGCTCCTACGAGCAGTACTTC.

The rearrangement joins TRBV6-2 or TRBV6-3 to TRBJ2-5; 10 nucleotides line up with TRBD1. Germline loops: CDR1 MNHEY, CDR2 SVGEGT. J lost 5 bases, V lost 6 bases, and 9 bases had no gene match. CDR3 length: 15 amino acids. The CDR3 spells CASRQPGQGMETQYF. CDR3 bases: TGTGCCAGCAGACAACCGGGACAGGGGATGGAGACCCAGTACTTC.

This clonotype turned up a few times. V gene TRBV27 combines with J gene TRBJ2-3; weak D call: TRBD2 (6 bases). V was pared by 8 bases and J by 3 bases, with 18 bases between. CDR1 is MNHEY and CDR2 is SMNVEV in the germline V gene (reference sequence). The CDR3 spans 15 residues. DNA of the CDR3: TGTGCCAGCCGGACACCTCGGGGAGGTACAGATACGCAGTATTTT. Translated, it gives CASRTPRGGTDTQYF.

The rearrangement joins TRBV28 to TRBJ1-5; TRBD1 aligns across 7 bases. The V and J ends lost 2 bases and 6 bases, in that order; junction bases with no gene match: 4. This CDR3 contains 14 residues. Germline CDR1 and CDR2: MDHEN and SYDVKM. CDR3 protein: CASSLGQESQPQHF. CDR3 nucleotides: TGTGCCAGCAGTTTAGGACAGGAAAGTCAGCCCCAGCATTTT.

This chain connects TRBV20-1 to TRBJ2-5; D may be TRBD1 or TRBD2 (5 bases each). Looked up from germline, CDR1 is DFQATT and CDR2 is SNEGSKA (reference sequence). The V gene lost 0 bases and the J gene lost 5 bases, with 13 bases spanning the gap. CDR3 length: 14 amino acids. The CDR3 protein is CSARDLSWGETQYF. The CDR3 DNA reads TGCAGTGCTAGAGATCTGAGCTGGGGGGAGACCCAGTACTTC.